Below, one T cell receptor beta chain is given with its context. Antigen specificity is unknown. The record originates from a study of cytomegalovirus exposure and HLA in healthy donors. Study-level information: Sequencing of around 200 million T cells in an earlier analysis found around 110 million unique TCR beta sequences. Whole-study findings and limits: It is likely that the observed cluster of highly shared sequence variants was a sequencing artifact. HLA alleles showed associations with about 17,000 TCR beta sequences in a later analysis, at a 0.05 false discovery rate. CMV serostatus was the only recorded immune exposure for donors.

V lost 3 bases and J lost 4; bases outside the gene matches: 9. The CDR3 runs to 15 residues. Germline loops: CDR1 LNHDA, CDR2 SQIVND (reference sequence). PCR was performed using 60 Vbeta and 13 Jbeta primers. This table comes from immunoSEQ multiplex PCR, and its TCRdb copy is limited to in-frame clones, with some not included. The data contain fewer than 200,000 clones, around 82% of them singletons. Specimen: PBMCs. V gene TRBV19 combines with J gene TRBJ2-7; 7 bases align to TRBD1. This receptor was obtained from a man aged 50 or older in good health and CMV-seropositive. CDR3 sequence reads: CASSMMVGQPYEQYF. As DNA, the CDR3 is TGTGCCAGTAGTATGATGGTGGGACAGCCTTACGAGCAGTACTTC. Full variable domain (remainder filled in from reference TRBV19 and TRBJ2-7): DGGITQSPKYLFRKEGQNVTLSCEQNLNHDAMYWYRQDPGQGLRLIYYSQIVNDFQKGDIAEGYSVSREKKESFPLTVTSAQKNPTAFYLCASSMMVGQPYEQYFGPGTRLTVT.